This paragraph reports one T cell receptor beta chain. Its antigen remains unidentified. Using its own MiXCR run on the 5' RACE reads, TCRdb lists one record per CDR3 protein. The sample has fewer than 600,000 distinct CDR3 sequences, about 20% seen once. This sample is drawn from a study of T-cell memory formation after mild COVID-19. Broader study findings: There was a balanced CD4/CD8 profile in clones contracting day 15 to 85, and later expanders leaned CD4+. SARS-CoV-2 specificity of second-wave clones peaking day 37 was unconfirmed.

The sequence was collected from an adult woman who had mild COVID-19 (a few samples of this study predate the infection). Cell type and time point are not known. The source material was PBMCs or a T cell subset sorted from them (not recorded which).

The CDR3 DNA sequence: TGTGCCAGCAGCCTGCACCGCACGGCGGGGGTTGGCGAGCAGTACTTC. Translated, it gives CASSLHRTAGVGEQYF. The chain carries TRBV12-3 or TRBV12-4 and TRBJ2-7, with 7 positions matching TRBD2. This CDR3 spans 16 amino acids. The J segment lost 6 bases and the V segment lost 6 bases, leaving 17 bases of the junction unmatched.